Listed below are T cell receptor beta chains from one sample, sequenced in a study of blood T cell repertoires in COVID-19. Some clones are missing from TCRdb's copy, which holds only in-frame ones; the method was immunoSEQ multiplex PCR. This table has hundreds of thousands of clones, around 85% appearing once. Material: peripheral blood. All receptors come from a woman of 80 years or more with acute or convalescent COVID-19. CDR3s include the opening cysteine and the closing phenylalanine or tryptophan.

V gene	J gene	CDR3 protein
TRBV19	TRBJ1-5	CASSIEARGDQPQHF
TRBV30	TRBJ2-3	CAFSPGQGPNTQYF
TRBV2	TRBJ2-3	CASSEQPGADTQYF
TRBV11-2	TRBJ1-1	CASSLFGGTEAFF
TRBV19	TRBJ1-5	CASSTVTQAISNQPQHF
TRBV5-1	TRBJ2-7	CASSLNRGNEQYF
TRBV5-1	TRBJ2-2	CASSTAGGSNTGELFF
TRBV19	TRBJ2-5	CASSIGTGGLWRETQYF
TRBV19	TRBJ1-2	CASSISDRESGYTF
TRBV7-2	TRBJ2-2	CASSLGAGELFF
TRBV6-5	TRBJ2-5	CASSRDRKETQYF
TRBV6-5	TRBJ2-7	CASTPRDRVSLEQYF
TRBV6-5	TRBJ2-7	CASSQTWGKLDEQYF
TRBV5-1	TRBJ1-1	CASSPTGGITEAFF
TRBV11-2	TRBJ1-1	CASSLMTGMNTEAFF
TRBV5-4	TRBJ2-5	CASSPGGFQETQYF
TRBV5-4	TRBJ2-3	CASSSSTDTQYF
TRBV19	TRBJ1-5	CASSIKAGPNQPQHF
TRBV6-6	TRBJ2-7	CASRTGSYEQYF
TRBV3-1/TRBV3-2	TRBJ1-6	CASSPASGSGNSPLHF
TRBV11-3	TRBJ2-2	CASSLSGNTGELFF
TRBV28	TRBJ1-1	CASSTQGQGFVNTEAFF
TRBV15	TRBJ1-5	CATRLDRAGNQPQHF
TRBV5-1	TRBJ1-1	CASSSPGTGLSGAFF
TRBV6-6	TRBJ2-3	CASRTGSGGTDTQYF
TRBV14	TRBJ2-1	CASSQGLENEQFF
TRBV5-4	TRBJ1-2	CASSFPGQEQNKGYTF
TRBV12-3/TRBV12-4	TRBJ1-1	CASSLLQGSEAFF
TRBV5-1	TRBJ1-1	CASSLGDRLMAFF
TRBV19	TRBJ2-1	CASSLLPTPTARDRAYNEQFF
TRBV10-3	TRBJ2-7	CAISDGSGSYEQYF
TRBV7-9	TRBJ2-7	CASSLGEGDYEQYF
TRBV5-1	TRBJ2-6	CASSLYPMDYSGANVLTF
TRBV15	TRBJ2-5	CATSGERGGRETQYF
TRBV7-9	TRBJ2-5	CASSPGASGETQYF
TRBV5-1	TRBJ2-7	CASSLETGGSDEQYF
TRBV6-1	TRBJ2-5	CASSETPGQGPYAQYF
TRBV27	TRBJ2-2	CASSPQPSGVGGTGELFF
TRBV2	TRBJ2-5	CASSPRGGKNTQETQYF
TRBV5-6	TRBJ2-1	CASSPWTSGNEQFF
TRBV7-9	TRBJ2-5	CASSSPGLETQYF
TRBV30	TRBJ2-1	CAWSVLSGSYNEQFF
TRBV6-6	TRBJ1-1	CASRHAQGTAFF
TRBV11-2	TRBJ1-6	CASSTNPWETGRSGSPLHF
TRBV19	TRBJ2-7	CASGPSGGFNSYEQYF
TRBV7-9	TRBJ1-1	CASSLGGYEAFF
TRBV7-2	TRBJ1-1	CASSLALSVNTEAFF
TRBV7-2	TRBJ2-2	CASSPPGRRTGELFF
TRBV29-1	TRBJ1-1	CSVEEGAGRTEAFF
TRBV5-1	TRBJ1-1	CASSLDKGQGANTEAFF
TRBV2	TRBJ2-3	CASSLSLRTDTQYF
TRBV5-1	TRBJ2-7	CASSTQTGSEQYF
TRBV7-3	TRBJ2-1	CASSAAGYNEQFF